These 32 T cell receptor beta chains share one sample of origin, sequenced in a study of human T cells and chemical hapten exposure. TCRdb ran MiXCR on the RACE reads and lists one entry per CDR3 protein. The sample includes roughly 94,000 distinct CDR3 sequences, about a tenth of them seen just once. The time point was: patch test 2, 6 weeks after DPC sensitization. Treatment indicated: therapeutic diphenylcyclopropenone sensitization with weekly scalp DPC. Here the sequenced sample was whole blood, taken in connection with sensitization to the hapten diphenylcyclopropenone (DPC). The receptors originated from a woman aged 40 to 55 with alopecia areata. Some clones in this sample may be carry-over from other donors' samples.

The V gene is TRBV7-3, the J gene TRBJ2-7; 9 bases are shared with TRBD1. The germline V gene encodes CDR1 SGHTA and CDR2 FQGTGA. V was pared by 2 bases and J by 5 bases, with 7 bases of the junction left unmatched. The length of the CDR3 is 15 residues. This chain's CDR3 is CASSLQGTGSDEQYF. The CDR3 nucleotides read TGTGCCAGCAGCTTACAGGGGACAGGGAGTGACGAGCAGTACTTC.

This clonotype was detected ten times or more. The rearrangement links TRBV28 to TRBJ2-3; 9 bases line up with TRBD2. The junction had 5 bases not matched to a gene; V was cut back by 4 bases and J by 3 bases. There are 15 residues in the CDR3. Per the germline V gene, CDR1 is MDHEN and CDR2 is SYDVKM. The DNA for the CDR3 is TGTGCCAGCAGTTCAGCGGGGGGCGCGACAGATACGCAGTATTTT. Its translation: CASSSAGGATDTQYF.

For this clonotype: This sequence may be a read error, since a much larger clone differs from it by one base. The J gene is TRBJ2-5, the V gene TRBV28, with D unresolved. This CDR3 is built from 12 residues. Looked up from germline, CDR1 is MDHEN and CDR2 is SYDVKM. DNA for the CDR3: TGTGCCAGCAGTTTGAGCCAAGAGACCCGGTACTTC. This gives the protein CASSLSQETRYF.

This clonotype was observed a handful of times. The chain recombines TRBV7-9 with TRBJ1-1, with 7 bases identical to TRBD1. V shed 0 bases, J shed 5 bases, and the junction held 3 bases outside the gene matches. CDR3 size: 14 residues. Germline loops: CDR1 SEHNR, CDR2 FQNEAQ (reference sequence). In DNA, the CDR3 is TGTGCCAGCAGCTTAGCGGCACAGGGGACTGAAGCTTTCTTT. As protein: CASSLAAQGTEAFF.

This clonotype was observed a handful of times. A read error may account for a junction end that differs from germline. Here the CDR3 DNA reads TGTGCTAGCAGCCCCACCGGCGGGAGGAGCACAGATACGCAGTATTTT. It is translated as CASSPTGGRSTDTQYF. V gene TRBV7-7 combines with J gene TRBJ2-3; 8 nucleotides align to TRBD2. The CDR3 has 16 amino acids. The germline V gene encodes CDR1 SSHAT and CDR2 FNYEAQ (reference sequence). The complete variable domain, with remaining parts taken from reference TRBV7-7 and TRBJ2-3, reads GAGVSQSPRYKVTKRGQDVTLRCDPISSHATLYWYQQALGQGPEFLTYFNYEAQPDKSGLPSDRFSAERPEGSISTLTIQRTEQRDSAMYRCASSPTGGRSTDTQYFGPGTRLTVL.

V gene TRBV20-1 combines with J gene TRBJ1-1; D not certain. Between the trimmed V and J ends, which lost 5 bases and 11 bases, there was a span of 18 bases. This CDR3 spans 12 amino acids. CDR1 and CDR2 (germline): DFQATT, SNEGSKA (reference sequence). Written as DNA, the CDR3 is TGCAGTGCTTCTAGAGGGTACGACAAGGCTTTCTTT. It encodes CSASRGYDKAFF.

This clonotype was found many times. CDR3 DNA sequence: TGTGCCAGCAGCTTAGGTCGACAAGCTCAAGAGACCCAGTACTTC. The encoded protein is CASSLGRQAQETQYF. The chain carries TRBV7-6 and TRBJ2-5; no firm D call. Looked up from germline, CDR1 is SGHVS and CDR2 is FNYEAQ. Trimming removed 1 base from V and 2 bases from J, with 11 bases in between. This CDR3 comprises 15 residues. The variable domain in full, completed from reference TRBV7-6 and TRBJ2-5, reads GAGVSQSPRYKVTKRGQDVALRCDPISGHVSLYWYRQALGQGPEFLTYFNYEAQQDKSGLPNDRFSAERPEGSISTLTIQRTEQRDSAMYRCASSLGRQAQETQYFGPGTRLLVL.

This clonotype was picked up many times. The chain couples TRBV14 to TRBJ2-5, with a weak D call TRBD1 (6 bases). CDR3 length: 16 residues. Trimming left V 4 bases short and J 1 base short, with 16 bases between. The germline CDR1 and CDR2 sequences are SGHDN and FVKESK. The CDR3 sequence: CASSPGRDISQETQYF. The CDR3 coding sequence is TGTGCCAGCAGCCCTGGCCGGGACATATCCCAAGAGACCCAGTACTTC.

This sequence joins TRBV7-2 and TRBJ2-3, with 12 bases that match TRBD2. Germline-derived CDR1 and CDR2 are SGHTA and FQGNSA. The CDR3 is 15 residues long. The ends lost 6 bases at V and 5 bases at J; junction bases unmatched: 6. As DNA, the CDR3 is TGTGCCAGCAGGCCCCCGGGACTAGCGGGAGATACGCAGTATTTT. Protein product: CASRPPGLAGDTQYF.

The rearrangement joins TRBV3-1 to TRBJ2-7, with D possibly TRBD1 on 5 matching bases. Per germline, CDR1 LGHDT and CDR2 YNNKEL (reference sequence). With 3 bases removed from V and 2 bases from J, the gap between germline ends came to 11 bases. This CDR3 spans 14 amino acids. CDR3 in DNA: TGTGCCAGCAGCCACGATGCAGGGCCCTACGAGCAGTACTTC. Translation: CASSHDAGPYEQYF.

This clonotype appeared a few times. The chain carries TRBV4-1 and TRBJ2-2, with 7 bases identical to TRBD2. The CDR3 sequence is 16 residues long. V dropped 5 bases and J dropped 4; count of bases not matched to a gene: 10. The germline gives CDR1 MGHRA, CDR2 YSYEKL. CDR3 sequence (DNA): TGCGCCAGCAGCGCTATGTCTAGCGGAATCACCGGGGAGCTGTTTTTT. Protein product: CASSAMSSGITGELFF.

The genes are TRBV20-1 and TRBJ1-5; D not certain. V was clipped by 1 base and J by 3 bases, with 16 bases between them. The CDR3 loop spans 16 amino acids. Per the germline V gene, CDR1 is DFQATT and CDR2 is SNEGSKA (reference sequence). The CDR3, as DNA: TGCAGTGCTAGAGTCCGGGTAGGGCGCCACAATCAGCCCCAGCATTTT. It specifies CSARVRVGRHNQPQHF.

The V and J genes are TRBV11-3 and TRBJ2-1, with TRBD2 matching over 12 bases. The CDR3 is made up of 14 amino acids. The J segment lost 7 bases and the V segment lost 4 bases, leaving 2 bases of the junction unmatched. Germline CDR1 SGHNT, CDR2 YENEEA. The CDR3 reads CASSSGLAGNEQFF. The CDR3 coding sequence is TGTGCCAGCAGCTCCGGACTAGCGGGAAATGAGCAGTTCTTC.

This clonotype was counted many times. The chain is built from TRBV7-8 and TRBJ2-3; no clear D gene. Deletions cut 1 base from V and 4 bases from J, with 6 bases between. The CDR3 has 13 amino acids. CDR1 SGHVS and CDR2 FQNEAQ come from the germline V gene. CDR3 coding DNA: TGTGCCAGCAGCTTAGATAGGGCAGATACGCAGTATTTT. Amino acids: CASSLDRADTQYF.

The chain links TRBV6-5 to TRBJ2-5; a possible D gene is TRBD2 (6 bases). V lost 0 bases and J 7 bases, leaving 21 bases between the germline ends. Germline-derived CDR1 and CDR2 are MNHEY and SVGAGI. The CDR3 contains 17 residues. The CDR3 DNA reads TGTGCCAGCAGTTACTCGACTGCCGGGGGACGGGGGTGGACCCAGTACTTC. Translating it yields CASSYSTAGGRGWTQYF.

The chain combines TRBV7-6 with TRBJ2-5; a weak D match, TRBD2 (5 bases). CDR1 SGHVS and CDR2 FNYEAQ come from the germline V gene. The CDR3 sequence is 13 residues long. V gave up 5 bases and J gave up 4 bases, with 11 bases separating them. DNA for the CDR3: TGTGCCAGCAGCCCCCGTCTAGCAGAGACCCAGTACTTC. Its translation: CASSPRLAETQYF.

This clonotype occurred many times. Here the CDR3 reads CASSPPTGRRAETQYF. In DNA form, the CDR3 reads TGTGCCAGCAGCCCCCCGACAGGGAGGCGGGCAGAGACCCAGTACTTC. This chain joins TRBV7-9 and TRBJ2-5; tentatively, D is TRBD1 (7 bases). The CDR3 is made up of 16 amino acids. Germline CDR1 SEHNR, CDR2 FQNEAQ (reference sequence). V gave up 5 bases and J gave up 4 bases, with 20 bases separating them.

This clonotype was seen only a few times. V is TRBV24-1 and J is TRBJ2-2; D is perhaps TRBD2 (5 bases). The CDR3 is 17 residues long. The V and J ends lost 4 bases and 4 bases respectively, with 18 bases between them. The germline V gene encodes CDR1 KGHDR and CDR2 SFDVKD. Here the CDR3 reads CATSESSYHRFTGELFF. Here the CDR3 DNA reads TGTGCCACCAGTGAGTCTAGCTATCATCGATTCACCGGGGAGCTGTTTTTT.

The chain links TRBV4-1 to TRBJ2-7; 8 nucleotides line up with TRBD1. V lost 3 bases to trimming and J lost 2 bases; unmatched junction nucleotides: 3. CDR3 size: 14 residues. Germline CDR1 MGHRA, CDR2 YSYEKL. CDR3 nucleotide sequence: TGCGCCAGCAGCCAGCGACAGGGGCCCTACGAGCAGTACTTC. It translates to CASSQRQGPYEQYF.

As regards this clonotype: One end of the junction is discordant with germline, which a read error may explain. The V gene is TRBV7-6, the J gene TRBJ2-7; D perhaps matches TRBD1 (7 bases). From germline, CDR1 is SGHVS and CDR2 FNYEAQ. The CDR3 has 15 residues. CDR3 nucleotides: TGTGTCAGCAGCCGCGGGACAGTAGGCTCCTACGAGCAGTACTTC. This sequence encodes CVSSRGTVGSYEQYF.

This clonotype was detected a few times. The gene calls are TRBV7-2 and TRBJ2-7; possibly TRBD1 or TRBD2 for D (5 bases each). Per germline, CDR1 SGHTA and CDR2 FQGNSA. This CDR3 has 15 residues. V was cut by 4 bases and J by 3 bases, with 16 bases left in between. The CDR3 nucleotides read TGTGCCAGCAGCTCCCGAGGGGATGTCCTCTACGAGCAGTACTTC. Encoded protein: CASSSRGDVLYEQYF.

The rearrangement uses TRBV7-2 and TRBJ2-1; D ambiguous. CDR1 is SGHTA and CDR2 is FQGNSA in the germline V gene. V was clipped by 1 base and J by 12 bases, with 7 bases between them. This CDR3 region has 11 residues. CDR3 residues: CASSLVGGQFF. CDR3 DNA: TGTGCCAGCAGCTTAGTCGGCGGGCAGTTCTTC.

The rearrangement links TRBV9 to TRBJ2-5; D is possibly TRBD1 or TRBD2 (6 bases each). CDR3 size: 15 residues. V lost 0 bases, J lost 2 bases, and 11 bases lay in between. Germline V gene data show CDR1 as SGDLS and CDR2 as YYNGEE. CDR3 region: CASSVAWGAQETQYF. The CDR3 DNA reads as TGTGCCAGCAGCGTAGCATGGGGGGCGCAAGAGACCCAGTACTTC.

This chain connects TRBV10-3 to TRBJ2-2; the D is unclear. Deletions cut 6 bases from V and 7 bases from J, with 12 bases between. Germline V lookup: CDR1 ENHRY, CDR2 SYGVKD. The CDR3 is 13 residues long. Written as DNA, the CDR3 is TGTGCCATCAGATCCCCCTTGGGCGGGGAGCTGTTTTTT. Amino acid sequence: CAIRSPLGGELFF.

This clonotype was seen only a few times. The chain is built from TRBV5-1 and TRBJ2-2; D is possibly TRBD2 (6 bases). The germline V gene has CDR1 SGHRS and CDR2 YFSETQ. The CDR3 contains 15 residues. V was shortened by 1 base and J by 5 bases, with 12 bases between the two germline ends. CDR3 sequence: CASSLSPGETGELFF. The CDR3 bases are TGCGCCAGCAGCTTGAGTCCGGGAGAAACCGGGGAGCTGTTTTTT.

The genes are TRBV7-2 and TRBJ2-5, with 8 positions matching TRBD2. Germline CDR1 is SGHTA and CDR2 is FQGNSA. Losses at the gene ends were 6 bases for V and 5 bases for J; bases not matched to a gene: 5. This CDR3 has 13 amino acids. For the CDR3, the DNA is TGTGCCAGCAGTACACTAGCGGAGGAGACCCAGTACTTC. Translating gives CASSTLAEETQYF. The whole variable domain, filled in from reference TRBV7-2 and TRBJ2-5, reads GAGVSQSPSNKVTEKGKDVELRCDPISGHTALYWYRQSLGQGLEFLIYFQGNSAPDKSGLPSDRFSAERTGGSVSTLTIQRTQQEDSAVYLCASSTLAEETQYFGPGTRLLVL.

In this sample, this clonotype turned up many times. This rearrangement joins TRBV4-1 to TRBJ2-7, with 8 bases fitting TRBD1. CDR1 is MGHRA, CDR2 YSYEKL, per germline. The V gene end was trimmed by 0 bases and the J gene end by 2 bases; junction bases not matched to a gene: 6. The CDR3 consists of 16 residues. CDR3 in amino acids: CASSQEISRGPYEQYF. Here the CDR3 DNA reads TGCGCCAGCAGCCAAGAAATCTCCAGGGGGCCCTACGAGCAGTACTTC.

The V gene is TRBV12-3 or TRBV12-4, the J gene TRBJ2-2; D may correspond to TRBD1 or TRBD2 (6 bases each). Between the trimmed V and J ends, which lost 5 bases and 5 bases, there was a span of 18 bases. The CDR3 contains 16 residues. The CDR3: CASSPIQGGRTGELFF. Here the CDR3 DNA reads TGTGCCAGCAGTCCGATACAGGGAGGACGGACCGGGGAGCTGTTTTTT.

The chain carries TRBV30 and TRBJ1-2; D uncertain. Looked up from germline, CDR1 is GTSNPN and CDR2 is SVGIG (reference sequence). The V gene lost 0 bases and the J gene lost 7 bases, with 12 bases spanning the gap. The CDR3 sequence is 13 residues long. Here the CDR3 DNA reads TGTGCCTGGAGTGTACGAAGCTTCTCTGGCTACACCTTC. Protein sequence: CAWSVRSFSGYTF.

The V gene is TRBV7-2, the J gene TRBJ2-6; no reliable D call. This CDR3 comprises 17 residues. The germline V and J ends were trimmed by 1 base and 2 bases, with 12 bases remaining between them. Germline V CDR1 and CDR2: SGHTA, FQGNSA. CDR3 nucleotide sequence: TGTGCCAGCAGCTTAGTTGGCTCAGTCCCTGGGGCCAACGTCCTGACTTTC. It translates to CASSLVGSVPGANVLTF.

This clonotype appeared many times. CDR3 DNA sequence: TGTGCCAGCAGCCAAGGTGGGGGGGGCACTGAAGCTTTCTTT. Translated, it gives CASSQGGGGTEAFF. The V call is TRBV3-1, the J call TRBJ1-1; D perhaps matches TRBD1 (5 bases). The V gene's germline CDR1 is LGHDT and CDR2 YNNKEL (reference sequence). This CDR3 is built from 14 residues. V was pared by 1 base and J by 4 bases, with 10 bases between.

Of note for this clonotype: A much larger clonotype is one base distant, so this may be a read error. The chain is built from TRBV28 and TRBJ2-7, with D perhaps TRBD1 or TRBD2 (5 bases each). Germline V CDR1 and CDR2: MDHEN, SYDVKM. Trimming took off 8 bases at V and 3 bases at J, with 11 bases between the two ends. This CDR3 is 12 amino acids long. This CDR3 reads CASRGPIYEQYF. CDR3 DNA sequence: TGTGCCAGCCGGGGCCCCATCTACGAGCAGTACTTC. Drawing the rest from reference TRBV28 and TRBJ2-7, the complete variable domain is DVKVTQSSRYLVKRTGEKVFLECVQDMDHENMFWYRQDPGLGLRLIYFSYDVKMKEKGDIPEGYSVSREKKERFSLILESASTNQTSMYLCASRGPIYEQYFGPGTRLTVT.